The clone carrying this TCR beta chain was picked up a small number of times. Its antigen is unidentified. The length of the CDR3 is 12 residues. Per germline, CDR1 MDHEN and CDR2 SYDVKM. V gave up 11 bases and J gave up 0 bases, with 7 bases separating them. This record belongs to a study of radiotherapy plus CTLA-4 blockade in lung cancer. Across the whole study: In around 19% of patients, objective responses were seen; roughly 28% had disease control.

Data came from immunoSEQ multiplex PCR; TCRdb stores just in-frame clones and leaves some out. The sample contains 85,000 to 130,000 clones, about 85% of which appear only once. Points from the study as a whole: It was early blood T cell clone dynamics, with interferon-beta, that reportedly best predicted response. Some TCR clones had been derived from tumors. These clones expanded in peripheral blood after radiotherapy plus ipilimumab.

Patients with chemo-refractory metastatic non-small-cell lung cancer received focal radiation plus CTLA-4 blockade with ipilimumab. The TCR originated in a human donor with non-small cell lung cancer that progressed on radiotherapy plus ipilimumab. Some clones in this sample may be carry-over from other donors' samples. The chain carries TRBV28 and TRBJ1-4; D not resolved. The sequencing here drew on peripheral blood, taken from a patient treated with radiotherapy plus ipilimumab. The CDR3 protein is CASESTNEKLFF. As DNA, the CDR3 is TGTGCCTCCGAATCAACTAATGAAAAACTGTTTTTT. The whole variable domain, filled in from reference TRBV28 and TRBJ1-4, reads DVKVTQSSRYLVKRTGEKVFLECVQDMDHENMFWYRQDPGLGLRLIYFSYDVKMKEKGDIPEGYSVSREKKERFSLILESASTNQTSMYLCASESTNEKLFFGSGTQLSVL.